Shown below are 23 T cell receptor beta chains from a single sample sequenced in a study of blood T cell repertoires in COVID-19. Data came from immunoSEQ multiplex PCR; TCRdb stores just in-frame clones and leaves some out. This sample has 200,000 to 250,000 clones, with roughly nine tenths found just once. The material sequenced was peripheral blood. Source of these receptors: a man aged 60 to 75 with COVID-19, enrolled during active disease.

The chain couples TRBV3-1 (or the pseudogene TRBV3-2) to TRBJ2-7; 8 bases agree with TRBD1. In germline, CDR1 is LGHDT, CDR2 YNNKEL (reference sequence). V lost 2 bases and J lost 6; bases outside the gene matches: 6. The CDR3 is 14 residues long. CDR3 residues: CASSQQGASGEQYF. In DNA, the CDR3 is TGTGCCAGCAGCCAACAGGGGGCCTCCGGCGAGCAGTACTTC.

The DNA of the CDR3 is TGTGCCAGTAGTATAGGCAGATCTGGAAACACCATATATTTT. It codes for CASSIGRSGNTIYF. This chain joins TRBV19 and TRBJ1-3; unclear D gene. Trimming removed 1 base at V and 1 base at J, with 5 bases between. There are 14 residues in the CDR3. Germline loops: CDR1 LNHDA, CDR2 SQIVND (reference sequence).

This clone was picked up one time. The J gene is TRBJ1-2, the V gene TRBV30; 9 nucleotides line up with TRBD1. CDR1 and CDR2 from the germline V gene are GTSNPN and SVGIG (reference sequence). V shed 0 bases and J 7 bases; nucleotides not matched to a gene: 6. The CDR3 runs to 14 residues. The CDR3 is CAWSVNRGRAGYTF. The CDR3 bases are TGTGCCTGGAGTGTAAACAGGGGGCGCGCTGGCTACACCTTC.

This sequence joins TRBV7-2 and TRBJ2-5, with a possible D match to TRBD2 (6 bases). Trimming cost V 1 base and J 7 bases, with 10 bases left between them. The CDR3 spans 13 residues. The germline V gene encodes CDR1 SGHTA and CDR2 FQGNSA. The CDR3 reads CASSLEVRGTQYF. CDR3 bases: TGTGCCAGCAGCTTAGAGGTGCGGGGGACCCAGTACTTC. Drawing the rest from reference TRBV7-2 and TRBJ2-5, the complete variable domain is GAGVSQSPSNKVTEKGKDVELRCDPISGHTALYWYRQSLGQGLEFLIYFQGNSAPDKSGLPSDRFSAERTGGSVSTLTIQRTQQEDSAVYLCASSLEVRGTQYFGPGTRLLVL.

V is TRBV6-5 and J is TRBJ2-2; D is unclear. The CDR3 is 15 residues long. With 2 bases removed from V and 6 bases from J, the gap between germline ends came to 13 bases. The germline V gene has CDR1 MNHEY and CDR2 SVGAGI. The CDR3 reads CASSYGGRASGELFF. The CDR3 DNA follows: TGTGCCAGCAGTTACGGTGGGCGAGCTTCCGGGGAGCTGTTTTTT.

The V and J genes are TRBV18 and TRBJ2-7, with 16 bases aligning to TRBD2. This CDR3 contains 18 residues. The V gene's germline CDR1 is KGHSH and CDR2 LQKENI. Trimming at V came to 3 bases and at J to 4 bases, leaving 9 bases not matched to a gene. In DNA, the CDR3 is TGTGCCAGCTCACCTTCCGGGACTAGCGGGAGGGCCGGTTACGAGCAGTACTTC. Its protein product is CASSPSGTSGRAGYEQYF. Supplemented by reference TRBV18 and TRBJ2-7, the full variable domain reads NAGVMQNPRHLVRRRGQEARLRCSPMKGHSHVYWYRQLPEEGLKFMVYLQKENIIDESGMPKERFSAEFPKEGPSILRIQQVVRGDSAAYFCASSPSGTSGRAGYEQYFGPGTRLTVT.

V usage is TRBV2 and J usage is TRBJ1-1; TRBD1 matches 9 bases. The junction had 7 bases not matched to a gene; V was cut back by 11 bases and J by 3 bases. The CDR3 length is 13 residues. Germline V lookup: CDR1 SNHLY, CDR2 FYNNEI. CDR3 nucleotide sequence: TGTGCCGGAAACCGGGACAGGGACACTGAAGCTTTCTTT. Residues: CAGNRDRDTEAFF.

This chain connects TRBV3-1 (or the pseudogene TRBV3-2) to TRBJ1-5; the match to TRBD1 covers 10 bases. The length of the CDR3 is 15 residues. From germline, CDR1 is LGHDT and CDR2 YNNKEL (reference sequence). V gave up 4 bases and J gave up 8 bases; unmatched junction bases: 8. CDR3 coding DNA: TGTGCCAGCAGCCCCTCCGGGACAGGGGTAGAGCCCCAGCATTTT. Its translation is CASSPSGTGVEPQHF.

DNA of the CDR3: TGTGCCAGCAGTTCGGGACAACTAGCGGGAGGGGGCTACGAGCAGTACTTC. It translates to CASSSGQLAGGGYEQYF. The chain uses TRBV28 and TRBJ2-7; TRBD2 matches 13 bases. After removal of 4 bases from V and 3 bases from J, the junction contained 9 bases not matched to a gene. The V gene's germline CDR1 is MDHEN and CDR2 SYDVKM. This CDR3 region has 17 residues.

The chain uses TRBV2 and TRBJ1-5; possibly TRBD1 for D (6 bases). The CDR3 is 13 amino acids. CDR1 is SNHLY, CDR2 FYNNEI, per germline. V gave up 6 bases and J gave up 0 bases, with 6 bases separating them. The chain's CDR3 is CASRDSSNQPQHF. CDR3 nucleotide sequence: TGTGCCAGCAGGGACAGTAGCAATCAGCCCCAGCATTTT.

Here the CDR3 reads CASSLVSQGSGFEAFF. The CDR3 nucleotides are TGTGCCAGCAGCTTAGTATCACAGGGTTCAGGGTTTGAAGCTTTCTTT. This chain links TRBV11-1 with TRBJ1-1; D may be TRBD1 (6 bases). Germline CDR1 is SGHAT and CDR2 is FQDESV (reference sequence). The CDR3 consists of 16 residues. With 1 base removed from V and 7 bases from J, the gap between germline ends came to 19 bases.

The chain employs TRBV28 and TRBJ1-3, with D perhaps matching TRBD1 (6 bases). This CDR3 has 19 amino acids. Trimming left V 6 bases short and J 0 bases short, with 24 bases between. Per the germline V gene, CDR1 is MDHEN and CDR2 is SYDVKM. CDR3 in amino acids: CASSPPLGGFTRSGNTIYF. CDR3 DNA sequence: TGTGCCAGCAGCCCTCCCCTAGGGGGTTTTACCCGCTCTGGAAACACCATATATTTT. The full variable domain, with the rest looked up from reference TRBV28 and TRBJ1-3, is DVKVTQSSRYLVKRTGEKVFLECVQDMDHENMFWYRQDPGLGLRLIYFSYDVKMKEKGDIPEGYSVSREKKERFSLILESASTNQTSMYLCASSPPLGGFTRSGNTIYFGEGSWLTVV.

The chain combines TRBV18 with TRBJ1-1, with 7 bases that match TRBD1. V lost 3 bases, J lost 2 bases, and 6 bases stayed unmatched. The CDR3 has 15 residues. Germline V CDR1 and CDR2: KGHSH, LQKENI. Here the CDR3 reads CASSPLGQSNTEAFF. DNA for the CDR3: TGTGCCAGCTCACCCTTGGGACAGTCTAACACTGAAGCTTTCTTT.

The V call is TRBV19, the J call TRBJ1-1; TRBD1 might be the D (5 bases). Trimming left V 4 bases short and J 6 bases short, with 15 bases between. CDR3 length equals 14 residues. The germline CDR1 and CDR2 sequences are LNHDA and SQIVND (reference sequence). This chain's CDR3 is CASSRKQGPAEAFF. The CDR3 DNA is TGTGCCAGTAGTAGGAAGCAGGGTCCGGCTGAAGCTTTCTTT.

The genes are TRBV6-5 and TRBJ2-1, with 9 bases identical to TRBD1. The J segment lost 4 bases and the V segment lost 4 bases, leaving 5 bases of the junction unmatched. The germline V gene encodes CDR1 MNHEY and CDR2 SVGAGI. The CDR3 length is 15 residues. The CDR3 protein is CASSSWGQGYNEQFF. The CDR3 DNA is TGTGCCAGCAGTTCGTGGGGACAGGGATACAATGAGCAGTTCTTC.

In DNA, the CDR3 is TGTGCCAGCAAGGGACTCCGGGAGGGTCCTGATGAGCAGTACTTC. Translated: CASKGLREGPDEQYF. The J gene is TRBJ2-7, the V gene TRBV6-5; TRBD2 matches 8 bases. Germline V gene sequence: CDR1 MNHEY, CDR2 SVGAGI. This CDR3 is built from 15 residues. The V gene end was trimmed by 7 bases and the J gene end by 7 bases; junction bases not matched to a gene: 15.

This chain links TRBV5-1 with TRBJ1-1; D gene uncertain. This CDR3 spans 13 amino acids. Trimming pared 2 bases from V and 5 bases from J, leaving 10 bases between. Germline loops: CDR1 SGHRS, CDR2 YFSETQ. The CDR3 DNA sequence: TGCGCCAGCAGCTTATCCGAACGGACTGAAGCTTTCTTT. Its translation: CASSLSERTEAFF.

The sample holds one count of this clone. This sequence joins TRBV24-1 and TRBJ2-5, with 10 nucleotides matching TRBD1. The germline V gene has CDR1 KGHDR and CDR2 SFDVKD. Germline trimming cut 4 bases from V and 3 bases from J; bases unmatched to any gene: 7. The CDR3 is 16 residues long. The CDR3 region is CATSDTGTGDKETQYF. Written as DNA, the CDR3 is TGTGCCACCAGTGACACAGGGACAGGGGATAAAGAGACCCAGTACTTC.

This chain links TRBV19 with TRBJ2-1; 10 nucleotides line up with TRBD2. From germline, CDR1 is LNHDA and CDR2 SQIVND (reference sequence). CDR3 length equals 17 residues. J gave up 2 bases and V 1 base, and 5 bases lay outside the gene matches. The CDR3 nucleotides read TGTGCCAGTAGTATAGTAGGAGCGGGAGGGCCCTACAATGAGCAGTTCTTC. As protein: CASSIVGAGGPYNEQFF.

V and J are TRBV9 and TRBJ1-2; TRBD1 might be the D (5 bases). Germline V lookup: CDR1 SGDLS, CDR2 YYNGEE. This CDR3 spans 13 amino acids. The V end was cut by 0 bases, the J end by 10 bases, with 13 bases between. The CDR3 sequence: CASSVEGAQVYTF. CDR3 coding DNA: TGTGCCAGCAGCGTAGAAGGGGCTCAGGTCTACACCTTC.

This clone was seen just once. The V gene is TRBV5-4, the J gene TRBJ2-1; tentatively, D is TRBD1 (5 bases). Germline CDR1 reads SGHNT; CDR2 reads YYREEE (reference sequence). The V gene lost 3 bases and the J gene lost 1 base, with 8 bases spanning the gap. This CDR3 is 14 amino acids long. CDR3 nucleotides: TGTGCCAGCAGCTCCAGGGTATCCTACAATGAGCAGTTCTTC. It yields the protein CASSSRVSYNEQFF.

The chain is built from TRBV19 and TRBJ1-1; 9 bases line up with TRBD1. Germline V gene lookup returns CDR1 LNHDA and CDR2 SQIVND (reference sequence). The CDR3 has 13 amino acids. The V segment lost 9 bases and the J segment 1 base; nucleotides outside the gene matches: 3. CDR3 protein: CASRGQGNTEAFF. The CDR3 DNA reads TGTGCCAGCCGGGGACAGGGGAACACTGAAGCTTTCTTT.

V gene TRBV3-1 (or the pseudogene TRBV3-2) combines with J gene TRBJ2-3; a possible D gene is TRBD2 (6 bases). This CDR3 is built from 11 residues. V was clipped by 8 bases and J by 8 bases, with 11 bases between them. The germline V gene encodes CDR1 LGHDT and CDR2 YNNKEL (reference sequence). The CDR3 loop reads CASSRGGTQYF. In DNA, the CDR3 is TGTGCCAGCTCGCGGGGCGGTACGCAGTATTTT.